The 4 T cell receptor beta chains reported below all come from one sample, sequenced in a study of blood T cell repertoires in COVID-19. Sequenced by immunoSEQ multiplex PCR; TCRdb stores in-frame clones only, minus some. The profile covers about 400,000 clones, with roughly 86% appearing a single time and over 2% taken by the ten largest. The sequencing sample was made of PBMCs or T cells enriched from blood (not recorded which). All receptors come from a woman aged 40 to 50 with acute COVID-19.

This clone was seen more than once but under ten times. The genes are TRBV11-2 and TRBJ1-3, with 8 bases lining up with TRBD1. The CDR3 is 18 amino acids. Germline V gene sequence: CDR1 SGHAT, CDR2 FQNNGV. The V gene end was trimmed by 3 bases and the J gene end by 4 bases; junction bases not matched to a gene: 14. CDR3 protein: CASSLRAAGGEGGNTIYF. The CDR3, as DNA: TGTGCCAGCAGCTTGAGAGCGGCAGGGGGCGAAGGAGGAAACACCATATATTTT.

The chain joins TRBV7-8 to TRBJ1-1; maybe TRBD1 (6 bases). CDR1 and CDR2 (germline): SGHVS, FQNEAQ. Deletions cut 5 bases from V and 5 bases from J, with 15 bases between. The CDR3 contains 14 residues. The CDR3 nucleotides are TGTGCCAGCAGCCCAAACAGGGTGTTTACTGAAGCTTTCTTT. It translates to CASSPNRVFTEAFF. Based on the CDR3 plus reference TRBV7-8 and TRBJ1-1, the full variable domain is GAGVSQSPRYKVAKRGQDVALRCDPISGHVSLFWYQQALGQGPEFLTYFQNEAQLDKSGLPSDRFFAERPEGSVSTLKIQRTQQEDSAVYLCASSPNRVFTEAFFGQGTRLTVV.

The chain has TRBV19 and TRBJ1-2, with TRBD1 matching 11 bases. The CDR3 loop spans 16 amino acids. V dropped 10 bases and J dropped 6; count of bases not matched to a gene: 16. Germline-derived CDR1 and CDR2 are LNHDA and SQIVND (reference sequence). The CDR3 DNA reads as TGTGCCACTCTCAAAGGAGCGGACAGGGGGCATCATGGCTACACCTTC. Translation: CATLKGADRGHHGYTF.

This clone was found once. The chain links TRBV5-4 to TRBJ1-1; 10 nucleotides line up with TRBD1. Germline V gene sequence: CDR1 SGHNT, CDR2 YYREEE (reference sequence). J was trimmed by 3 bases and V by 4 bases; bases with no gene match: 3. CDR3 size: 14 residues. The CDR3 here is CASSGDRGYTEAFF. CDR3 nucleotides: TGTGCCAGCAGCGGGGACAGGGGTTACACTGAAGCTTTCTTT.